Below are 9 T cell receptor beta chains sequenced from a single sample in a study of cytomegalovirus exposure and HLA in healthy donors. With 60 Vbeta and 13 Jbeta primers, the PCR was carried out. Profiling relied on immunoSEQ multiplex PCR, and the TCRdb table lists in-frame clones only, not all of them. The sample lists around 190,000 clones, about 83% seen once, with about 3% in the top ten. Specimen: PBMCs. The receptors were sampled from a female donor in good health and CMV-seronegative.

V is TRBV15 and J is TRBJ2-1; a weak D match, TRBD2 (5 bases). Per the germline V gene, CDR1 is LNHNV and CDR2 is YYDKDF (reference sequence). The ends were cut back, 5 bases at V and 8 bases at J, with 13 bases in the middle. The CDR3 loop spans 13 amino acids. DNA of the CDR3: TGTGCCACCAGCTTACGGGATAGGGATGAGCAGTTCTTC. Translated, it gives CATSLRDRDEQFF.

V usage is TRBV5-6 and J usage is TRBJ2-7, with D maybe TRBD2 (7 bases). Germline values: CDR1 SGHDT, CDR2 YYEEEE. The CDR3 spans 15 residues. Trimming cost V 5 bases and J 2 bases, with 17 bases left between them. CDR3 sequence reads: CASRRRGGAPYEQYF. For the CDR3, the DNA is TGTGCCAGCAGACGGAGGGGGGGGGCCCCCTACGAGCAGTACTTC.

The chain uses TRBV29-1 and TRBJ2-7; TRBD1 agrees at 9 bases. Germline trimming cut 5 bases from V and 6 bases from J; bases unmatched to any gene: 8. Germline loops: CDR1 SQVTM, CDR2 ANQGSEA. This CDR3 is 13 amino acids long. The CDR3 sequence is CSVIHTGGSEQYF. As DNA, the CDR3 is TGCAGCGTTATCCACACAGGGGGCAGCGAGCAGTACTTC.

In its sample, this clone was seen once. This chain links TRBV9 with TRBJ2-1; TRBD2 is a possible D gene (7 bases). Looked up from germline, CDR1 is SGDLS and CDR2 is YYNGEE. Trimming took 3 bases from V and 1 from J, leaving 14 bases between them. The CDR3 has 16 residues. CDR3 sequence reads: CASSGGGGASYNEQFF. The CDR3 DNA follows: TGTGCCAGCAGCGGAGGGGGGGGAGCTTCCTACAATGAGCAGTTCTTC.

This clone was detected only a few times. The V call is TRBV9, the J call TRBJ2-1; no clear D. Germline V gene sequence: CDR1 SGDLS, CDR2 YYNGEE. Trimming removed 4 bases from V and 5 bases from J, with 13 bases in between. This CDR3 contains 14 residues. Written as DNA, the CDR3 is TGTGCCAGCAGCCCCTCGTTGGCACACAATGAGCAGTTCTTC. This codes for CASSPSLAHNEQFF.

This clone appeared a single time. The chain carries TRBV6-6 and TRBJ1-6; 9 bases are a match to TRBD1. This CDR3 has 14 amino acids. V lost 4 bases, J lost 9 bases, and 4 bases stayed unmatched. Germline V gene data show CDR1 as MNHNY and CDR2 as SVGAGI (reference sequence). The CDR3 sequence: CASSWTGETSPLHF. CDR3 in DNA: TGTGCCAGCAGTTGGACAGGGGAGACTTCACCCCTCCACTTT.

The rearrangement uses TRBV10-3 and TRBJ1-3; weak D call: TRBD1 (6 bases). CDR3 length: 15 residues. Germline V CDR1 and CDR2: ENHRY, SYGVKD. The germline V and J ends were trimmed by 7 bases and 0 bases, with 13 bases remaining between them. CDR3 protein: CAIKQRQDSGNTIYF. Written as DNA, the CDR3 is TGTGCCATCAAACAACGACAGGACTCTGGAAACACCATATATTTT.

The J gene is TRBJ2-1, the V gene TRBV5-1; 7 bases agree with TRBD2. Germline assignment: CDR1 SGHRS and CDR2 YFSETQ. Germline trimming cut 5 bases from V and 0 bases from J; bases unmatched to any gene: 8. The CDR3 runs to 16 residues. This CDR3 reads CASSYSGGSSYNEQFF. For the CDR3, the DNA is TGCGCCAGCAGTTACTCGGGAGGAAGCTCCTACAATGAGCAGTTCTTC. Full variable domain (missing parts from reference TRBV5-1 and TRBJ2-1): KAGVTQTPRYLIKTRGQQVTLSCSPISGHRSVSWYQQTPGQGLQFLFEYFSETQRNKGNFPGRFSGRQFSNSRSEMNVSTLELGDSALYLCASSYSGGSSYNEQFFGPGTRLTVL.

The V and J genes are TRBV2 and TRBJ2-1, with 14 bases matching TRBD2. After removal of 5 bases from V and 10 bases from J, the junction contained 10 bases not matched to a gene. This CDR3 region has 16 residues. Germline CDR1 and CDR2: SNHLY and FYNNEI. CDR3 amino acids: CASSLTGTSGSEEQFF. The CDR3 DNA follows: TGTGCCAGCAGTCTGACCGGGACTAGCGGGAGTGAAGAGCAGTTCTTC.